This T cell receptor beta chain comes out of a study of OX40 agonist ivuxolimab in advanced cancers. The wider study: In this trial design, patients received ivuxolimab intravenously at 0.01 to 10 mg/kg every 2 weeks. Three individuals attained partial responses, comprising one hepatocellular carcinoma case and two cutaneous melanoma cases.

Sampled blood was obtained at baseline, cycle 4 day 1, and cycle 7 day 1. The table came from immunoSEQ multiplex PCR; TCRdb's copy has only in-frame clones and leaves some out. The data contain 39,000 or so clones, around nine tenths of them singletons. The CDR3 is 13 residues long. CDR1 and CDR2 (germline): SGHAT, FQNNGV. The V gene lost 1 base and the J gene lost 7 bases, with 10 bases spanning the gap. The source is an adult with an advanced solid tumor such as melanoma, head and neck, liver or kidney cancer. The source was CD4+ or CD8+ T cells sorted from blood, collected in a trial of the OX40 agonist ivuxolimab. The J gene is TRBJ1-2, the V gene TRBV11-2; D not resolved. In DNA, the CDR3 is TGTGCCAGCAGCTTAGCAGGCGGTACTGGCTACACCTTC. It encodes CASSLAGGTGYTF.